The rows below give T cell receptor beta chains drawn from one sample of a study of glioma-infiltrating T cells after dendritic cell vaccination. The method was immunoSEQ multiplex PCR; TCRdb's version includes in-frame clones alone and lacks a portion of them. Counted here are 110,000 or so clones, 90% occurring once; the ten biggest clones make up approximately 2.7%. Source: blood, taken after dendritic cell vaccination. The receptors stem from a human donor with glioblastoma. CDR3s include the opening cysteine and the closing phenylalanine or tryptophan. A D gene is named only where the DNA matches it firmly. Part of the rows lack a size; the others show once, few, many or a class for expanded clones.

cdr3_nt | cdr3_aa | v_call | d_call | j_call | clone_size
TGTGCCAGCAGACTCTCTTGGGACAATAATGCACCCCTCCACTTT | CASRLSWDNNAPLHF | TRBV6-5 | NA | TRBJ1-6 | NA
TGCACCAGCAGCCAGCAGGACAGGGGGCAAATCACTGAAGCTTTCTTT | CTSSQQDRGQITEAFF | TRBV1 | NA | TRBJ1-1 | NA
TGTGCCAGCAGTGGGGGGACAGGAAAATACGAGCAGTACTTC | CASSGGTGKYEQYF | TRBV6-1 | TRBD1 | TRBJ2-7 | NA
TGTGCCACCAGACAGGGGGTCAATCAGCCCCAGCATTTT | CATRQGVNQPQHF | TRBV6-6 | TRBD1 | TRBJ1-5 | NA
TGTGCCAGTAGTATACGGGTAGACCTCTACGAGCAGTACTTC | CASSIRVDLYEQYF | TRBV19 | NA | TRBJ2-7 | NA
TGTGCCAGCTCACCCGGGACAGGGGCGAGGGAGCAGTACTTC | CASSPGTGAREQYF | TRBV18 | TRBD1 | TRBJ2-7 | NA
TGTGCCAGCTCACCAGCCGGGGATTTCTCTAACTATGGCTACACCTTC | CASSPAGDFSNYGYTF | TRBV18 | NA | TRBJ1-2 | NA
TGTGCCAGCAGTGAATCCCCCAGGGGCGGCCAGCCCCAGCATTTT | CASSESPRGGQPQHF | TRBV2 | NA | TRBJ1-5 | NA
TGTGCCAGCAGGACGGGACAGCTTAATGAAAAACTGTTTTTT | CASRTGQLNEKLFF | TRBV2 | TRBD1 | TRBJ1-4 | NA
TGTGCCAGCAGTTACTCCGGGACAGGGAACTCACCCCTCCACTTT | CASSYSGTGNSPLHF | TRBV6-5 | TRBD1 | TRBJ1-6 | few
TGTGCCAGTAGTATGGGACTTAACTATGGCTACACCTTC | CASSMGLNYGYTF | TRBV19 | NA | TRBJ1-2 | NA
TGTGCCAGCAGTGATGTGGACAGACATAGCAATCAGCCCCAGCATTTT | CASSDVDRHSNQPQHF | TRBV2 | NA | TRBJ1-5 | NA
TGCGCCAGCAGCTCCGGAGTAGACAGGGTAGACGAGCAGTACTTC | CASSSGVDRVDEQYF | TRBV5-1 | TRBD1 | TRBJ2-7 | NA
TGCAGCGGTCTAACGGTAAATGAGCAGTTCTTC | CSGLTVNEQFF | TRBV29-1 | NA | TRBJ2-1 | NA
TGTGCCAGCAGCTTAGGGCAGGGATACTACGAGCAGTACTTC | CASSLGQGYYEQYF | TRBV7-9 | NA | TRBJ2-7 | NA
TGTGCCAGCAAGACCACAGGGAATTTTCTTTCACCCCTCCACTTT | CASKTTGNFLSPLHF | TRBV6-5 | NA | TRBJ1-6 | NA
TGTGCCAGCAGCTGGGAATCGGACAGTCCTAACTATGGCTACACCTTC | CASSWESDSPNYGYTF | TRBV16 | NA | TRBJ1-2 | NA
TGTGCCAGCAGCTTAGGTAGTAAGGGGACTTCCTCGTTTGAGCAGTACTTC | CASSLGSKGTSSFEQYF | TRBV11-1 | NA | TRBJ2-7 | NA
TGTGCCAGCAGTGTTTCGAGGGGGTACTACGAGCAGTACTTC | CASSVSRGYYEQYF | TRBV6-1 | NA | TRBJ2-7 | NA
TGTGCCTGGACCACCCCCCGCCCCGGGCAGGGTGAGGCGAACACTGAAGCTTTCTTT | CAWTTPRPGQGEANTEAFF | TRBV30 | NA | TRBJ1-1 | NA
TGTGCCAGCGCCGGGACTAGCGGGGGGTTTTCCTACAATGAGCAGTTCTTC | CASAGTSGGFSYNEQFF | TRBV2 | TRBD2 | TRBJ2-1 | NA
TGTGCCAGCAGCTTAGATCTGTTTGAACAGTTCTCTGGAAACACCATATATTTT | CASSLDLFEQFSGNTIYF | TRBV11-3 | NA | TRBJ1-3 | NA
TGTGCCAGCAGTTTCTCGTGGGGCACTAATGAAAAACTGTTTTTT | CASSFSWGTNEKLFF | TRBV27 | NA | TRBJ1-4 | NA
TGTGCCAGCAGCCTACAGCCCCGCTCTGGAAACACCATATATTTT | CASSLQPRSGNTIYF | TRBV6-1 | NA | TRBJ1-3 | NA
TGTGCCAGCGGAAGACTAGCGGATGAGCAGTACTTC | CASGRLADEQYF | TRBV2 | TRBD2 | TRBJ2-7 | NA
TGTGCCAGCAGTGAAGCCAGGGGGCGTAAAGAGACCCAGTACTTC | CASSEARGRKETQYF | TRBV25-1 | TRBD1 | TRBJ2-5 | few
TGCGCCAGCAGTTTCCTCCCGCGGGATACGCAGTATTTT | CASSFLPRDTQYF | TRBV10-1 | NA | TRBJ2-3 | once
TGTGCCAGCAGTGCTGGACAGGGTTTGTCCTACGAGCAGTACTTC | CASSAGQGLSYEQYF | TRBV6-1 | TRBD1 | TRBJ2-7 | NA
TGTGCCAGCAGCCCGGGGACAGGGAGTCGGGGCTACACCTTC | CASSPGTGSRGYTF | TRBV7-2 | TRBD1 | TRBJ1-2 | NA
TGTGCCAGCAGTAAGACTAGCGGGAGTGTACCAGATACGCAGTATTTT | CASSKTSGSVPDTQYF | TRBV6-4 | TRBD2 | TRBJ2-3 | NA
TGTGCCAGCAGCTTAGTAAGAGACAGCAACTATGGCTACACCTTC | CASSLVRDSNYGYTF | TRBV7-2 | NA | TRBJ1-2 | few
TGTGCCTGGAGACCCAGGGTTATAGATGGCTACACCTTC | CAWRPRVIDGYTF | TRBV30 | NA | TRBJ1-2 | NA
TGTGCCAGCAGCTACAGGGGCACTGAAGCTTTCTTT | CASSYRGTEAFF | TRBV18 | TRBD1 | TRBJ1-1 | NA
TGTGCCAGCAGCTTAGGAGGGGGAAATGAAAAACTGTTTTTT | CASSLGGGNEKLFF | TRBV7-2 | NA | TRBJ1-4 | NA
TGTGCCAGCAGCTTAGCGGGTAATAGCGTCTCCTACGAGCAGTACTTC | CASSLAGNSVSYEQYF | TRBV7-9 | NA | TRBJ2-7 | once
TGTGCCAGCAGTATGCTAGCGGTGAACACCGGGGAGCTGTTTTTT | CASSMLAVNTGELFF | TRBV27 | TRBD2 | TRBJ2-2 | NA
TGCAGCGTTGAAGTACAGGGGAGAGAGACCCAGTACTTC | CSVEVQGRETQYF | TRBV29-1 | TRBD1 | TRBJ2-5 | NA
TGTGCCAGCAGCCAAGATTGGAGGCGAAGCTCCTACGAGCAGTACTTC | CASSQDWRRSSYEQYF | TRBV14 | NA | TRBJ2-7 | NA
TGTGCCATCAGTGACCCGGGGATCCCTACAGATACGCAGTATTTT | CAISDPGIPTDTQYF | TRBV10-3 | NA | TRBJ2-3 | once
TGTGCCAGCAGTAAGGGACAGGTAGCCGGGGAGCTGTTTTTT | CASSKGQVAGELFF | TRBV6-5 | TRBD1 | TRBJ2-2 | NA
TGTGCCAGCTCAACAGGGGCCAACACTGAAGCTTTCTTT | CASSTGANTEAFF | TRBV18 | TRBD1 | TRBJ1-1 | NA
TGTGCCAGTAGTCTCCTTCAGGGGGCAACCACTGAAGCTTTCTTT | CASSLLQGATTEAFF | TRBV19 | TRBD1 | TRBJ1-1 | once
TGCGCCAGCAGCTCATGGGAGGATAATTCACCCCTCCACTTT | CASSSWEDNSPLHF | TRBV4-1 | NA | TRBJ1-6 | NA
TGTGCCATCAGAGGACAGGTTGGCGAGCAGTACTTC | CAIRGQVGEQYF | TRBV10-3 | TRBD1 | TRBJ2-7 | NA
TGTGCCAGTCGATCCCAGGGGGCGACCGACGAGCAGTACTTC | CASRSQGATDEQYF | TRBV6-6 | TRBD1 | TRBJ2-7 | NA
TGTGCCAGCAGCAAAGAGCCGACTAGCCGCAATGAGCAGTTCTTC | CASSKEPTSRNEQFF | TRBV21-1 | NA | TRBJ2-1 | NA
TGTGCCTGGAGAACTAGCGGGAGCGGGTACGAGCAGTACTTC | CAWRTSGSGYEQYF | TRBV30 | TRBD2 | TRBJ2-7 | NA
TGTGCCAGCAAGAGGACAGGGCCGGTTCAGCCCCAGCATTTT | CASKRTGPVQPQHF | TRBV2 | TRBD1 | TRBJ1-5 | once
TGTGCCAGCAGCTCCGGGACACCCAATTCACCCCTCCACTTT | CASSSGTPNSPLHF | TRBV5-8 | NA | TRBJ1-6 | NA
TGTGCCAGCAGCAAGAGCGGGAGGGGCACAGATACGCAGTATTTT | CASSKSGRGTDTQYF | TRBV9 | TRBD2 | TRBJ2-3 | NA
TGTGCCAGCAGCGTAGTGGGCAGTAATGTGGTGGGCGAGCAGTACTTC | CASSVVGSNVVGEQYF | TRBV9 | NA | TRBJ2-7 | once
TGTGCCAGTAGTAGGGGACAGGGATATGGCTACACCTTC | CASSRGQGYGYTF | TRBV19 | TRBD1 | TRBJ1-2 | NA
TGCGCCAGCAGCCAAGAAGGGCTTCGGGACAGGGGCAATCAGCCCCAGCATTTT | CASSQEGLRDRGNQPQHF | TRBV4-1 | TRBD1 | TRBJ1-5 | NA
TGTGCCAGCAGTTCACAGGGGGCCCGAGGGTCACCCCTCCACTTT | CASSSQGARGSPLHF | TRBV6-5 | TRBD1 | TRBJ1-6 | NA
TGTGCCAGCAGCGGACCCTCAGGGACCTACGAGCAGTACTTC | CASSGPSGTYEQYF | TRBV9 | NA | TRBJ2-7 | NA
TGTGCCAGCAGCTTGGTCGCTAACTATGGCTACACCTTC | CASSLVANYGYTF | TRBV5-8 | NA | TRBJ1-2 | NA
TGTGCCAGTAGTATAAGGGGGTTCGGGACAGGGGGGGTTCGGACCTACGAGCAGTACTTC | CASSIRGFGTGGVRTYEQYF | TRBV19 | TRBD1 | TRBJ2-7 | NA
TGTGCCAGCAGCAAGTGGACAGGGGTCCAATATAATTCCCCCCTCCACTTT | CASSKWTGVQYNSPLHF | TRBV5-6 | TRBD1 | TRBJ1-6 | NA
TGTGCCAGCAGCTTAGGAGCGGGAGGGGTGGAGACCCAGTACTTC | CASSLGAGGVETQYF | TRBV7-2 | TRBD2 | TRBJ2-5 | NA
TGCAGCGTCAGCTATCGGCAGGGGGGTTATGGCTACACCTTC | CSVSYRQGGYGYTF | TRBV29-1 | TRBD1 | TRBJ1-2 | NA